This T cell receptor beta chain was observed in a study of blood T cell repertoires in COVID-19. For the study at large: The United States, Italy and Spain were the sources of the acute and convalescent COVID-19 samples. Sample material is recorded as cDNA or gDNA derived from T cells, B-cell-depleted T cells, or PBMCs.

In germline, CDR1 is KGHDR, CDR2 SFDVKD. V was pared by 4 bases and J by 8 bases, with 9 bases of the junction left unmatched. The CDR3 length is 14 residues. As processed by the authors: Estimation of nucleated cell counts was performed using reference gene primer amplification. Assay used: immunoSEQ multiplex PCR; TCRdb lists only in-frame clones, some missing. V and J calls and clone size are those listed in that table; D and trimming were worked out from the DNA. This sample yields approximately 100,000 clones, of which about 85% are seen a single time; approximately 14% belongs to the top ten. This sequence originates from a woman in her seventies with acute or convalescent COVID-19. Sequenced material: peripheral blood. This rearrangement joins TRBV24-1 to TRBJ1-2; 7 nucleotides match TRBD1. The CDR3 spells CATSESDRAQGYTF. The CDR3 DNA reads as TGTGCCACCAGTGAGTCCGACAGGGCGCAGGGCTACACCTTC.